A selection of T cell receptor beta chains follows, all from one sample in a study of blood T cell repertoires in COVID-19. Clones were sequenced by immunoSEQ multiplex PCR, and TCRdb holds only the in-frame ones, with some missing. Of about 130,000 clones listed, 86% are singletons. Material: PBMCs or T cells enriched from blood (not recorded which). The receptors originated from a woman aged 45-59 years who had recovered from COVID-19. Both conserved end residues are part of each CDR3. Each record gives: clone size, V gene, D gene, J gene, CDR3 protein, CDR3 DNA. A D gene is named only where the DNA matches it firmly. Clone size is shown for a subset of rows, as once, few, many or a class of expanded clone.

clone_size: .
v_call: TRBV7-2
d_call: TRBD1
j_call: TRBJ1-2
cdr3_aa: CASSFLPTGYGYTF
cdr3_nt: TGTGCCAGCAGCTTCCTACCGACAGGGTATGGCTACACCTTC

clone_size: few
v_call: TRBV6-5
d_call: .
j_call: TRBJ2-3
cdr3_aa: CASIAESPLTDTQYF
cdr3_nt: TGTGCCAGCATAGCAGAAAGTCCCCTTACAGATACGCAGTATTTT

clone_size: .
v_call: TRBV7-9
d_call: .
j_call: TRBJ2-7
cdr3_aa: CASSSLRTVSEQYF
cdr3_nt: TGTGCCAGCAGCTCCCTCCGGACAGTTAGCGAGCAGTACTTC

clone_size: few
v_call: TRBV7-6
d_call: TRBD1
j_call: TRBJ1-1
cdr3_aa: CASSLGTGSLPPFF
cdr3_nt: TGTGCCAGCAGCTTAGGGACAGGGTCGCTACCGCCTTTCTTT

clone_size: .
v_call: TRBV2
d_call: TRBD1
j_call: TRBJ1-5
cdr3_aa: CASRALPDRGNQPQHF
cdr3_nt: TGTGCCAGCAGGGCATTGCCGGACAGGGGCAATCAGCCCCAGCATTTT

clone_size: few
v_call: TRBV7-8
d_call: .
j_call: TRBJ1-5
cdr3_aa: CASSLSLGARQPQHF
cdr3_nt: TGTGCCAGCAGCTTATCACTGGGGGCAAGACAGCCCCAGCATTTT

clone_size: .
v_call: TRBV6-5
d_call: TRBD1
j_call: TRBJ1-1
cdr3_aa: CASRDRGNTEAFF
cdr3_nt: TGTGCCAGCAGGGACAGGGGAAACACTGAAGCTTTCTTT

clone_size: .
v_call: TRBV5-6
d_call: .
j_call: TRBJ1-1
cdr3_aa: CASSLPGRGRNTEAFF
cdr3_nt: TGTGCCAGCAGCCTACCCGGGCGGGGGCGCAACACTGAAGCTTTCTTT

clone_size: .
v_call: TRBV4-1
d_call: .
j_call: TRBJ2-4
cdr3_aa: CASSVTRANIKNIQYF
cdr3_nt: TGCGCCAGCAGCGTAACTAGGGCTAATATCAAAAACATTCAGTACTTC

clone_size: once
v_call: TRBV11-3
d_call: TRBD2
j_call: TRBJ2-3
cdr3_aa: CATRGGATDTQYF
cdr3_nt: TGTGCCACCCGGGGGGGCGCCACAGATACGCAGTATTTT

clone_size: .
v_call: TRBV6-5
d_call: TRBD1
j_call: TRBJ1-2
cdr3_aa: CATGTENNYGYTF
cdr3_nt: TGTGCCACCGGGACAGAGAATAACTATGGCTACACCTTC

clone_size: few
v_call: TRBV7-2
d_call: .
j_call: TRBJ2-5
cdr3_aa: CASSLMGAETQYF
cdr3_nt: TGTGCCAGCAGCTTAATGGGGGCGGAGACCCAGTACTTC

clone_size: .
v_call: TRBV6-2/TRBV6-3
d_call: TRBD2
j_call: TRBJ2-1
cdr3_aa: CASSYSPSGGIYNEQFF
cdr3_nt: TGTGCCAGCAGTTACTCCCCTAGCGGGGGGATTTACAATGAGCAGTTCTTC

clone_size: .
v_call: TRBV5-1
d_call: TRBD1
j_call: TRBJ1-3
cdr3_aa: CASSTRTGVNTIYF
cdr3_nt: TGCGCCAGCAGCACCCGGACAGGGGTAAACACCATATATTTT

clone_size: .
v_call: TRBV4-3
d_call: .
j_call: TRBJ1-2
cdr3_aa: CASSQTVQGNYGYTF
cdr3_nt: TGCGCCAGCAGCCAAACCGTACAGGGCAACTATGGCTACACCTTC

clone_size: .
v_call: TRBV7-3
d_call: .
j_call: TRBJ2-6
cdr3_aa: CASSLGLGANVLTF
cdr3_nt: TGTGCCAGCAGCTTAGGGCTTGGGGCCAACGTCCTGACTTTC

clone_size: .
v_call: TRBV19
d_call: TRBD1
j_call: TRBJ1-5
cdr3_aa: CASSTQQGDQPQHF
cdr3_nt: TGTGCCAGTAGTACCCAACAGGGGGATCAGCCCCAGCATTTT

clone_size: .
v_call: TRBV5-4
d_call: TRBD1
j_call: TRBJ1-1
cdr3_aa: CASSFTGGYMNTEAFF
cdr3_nt: TGTGCCAGCAGCTTTACAGGGGGCTACATGAACACTGAAGCTTTCTTT

clone_size: .
v_call: TRBV10-3
d_call: TRBD1
j_call: TRBJ2-7
cdr3_aa: CAISSGQGAYEQYF
cdr3_nt: TGTGCCATCAGTTCCGGACAGGGGGCCTACGAGCAGTACTTC

clone_size: .
v_call: TRBV5-6
d_call: .
j_call: TRBJ1-6
cdr3_aa: CASSLGSSSPLHF
cdr3_nt: TGTGCCAGCAGCTTGGGTTCCTCCTCACCCCTCCACTTT

clone_size: once
v_call: TRBV23-1
d_call: TRBD1
j_call: TRBJ2-7
cdr3_aa: CASSQWVRDRGPSYEQYF
cdr3_nt: TGCGCCAGCAGTCAATGGGTCCGGGACAGGGGGCCCTCCTACGAGCAGTACTTC

clone_size: .
v_call: TRBV6-1
d_call: .
j_call: TRBJ1-2
cdr3_aa: CASSEGPRRGGYGYTF
cdr3_nt: TGTGCCAGCAGTGAAGGACCGAGGAGGGGGGGCTATGGCTACACCTTC

clone_size: .
v_call: TRBV19
d_call: .
j_call: TRBJ1-4
cdr3_aa: CASGADATNEKLFF
cdr3_nt: TGTGCCAGTGGGGCAGATGCAACTAATGAAAAACTGTTTTTT

clone_size: .
v_call: TRBV7-6
d_call: .
j_call: TRBJ1-1
cdr3_aa: CASSPNSETEAFF
cdr3_nt: TGTGCCAGCAGCCCGAACTCCGAGACTGAAGCTTTCTTT

clone_size: .
v_call: TRBV18
d_call: TRBD1
j_call: TRBJ2-3
cdr3_aa: CASSPSKGQTSDTQYF
cdr3_nt: TGTGCCAGCTCACCATCGAAGGGACAGACTTCAGATACGCAGTATTTT

clone_size: .
v_call: TRBV3-1/TRBV3-2
d_call: .
j_call: TRBJ2-4
cdr3_aa: CASSPRGIAKNIQYF
cdr3_nt: TGTGCCAGCAGCCCTAGGGGCATAGCCAAAAACATTCAGTACTTC

clone_size: .
v_call: TRBV19
d_call: TRBD1
j_call: TRBJ1-2
cdr3_aa: CASSDNRGDYGYTF
cdr3_nt: TGTGCCAGTAGTGACAACAGGGGGGACTATGGCTACACCTTC

clone_size: .
v_call: TRBV5-1
d_call: TRBD1
j_call: TRBJ1-6
cdr3_aa: CASSPGTGVLPLHF
cdr3_nt: TGCGCCAGCAGTCCCGGGACAGGGGTCTTACCCCTCCACTTT

clone_size: once
v_call: TRBV5-4
d_call: .
j_call: TRBJ2-3
cdr3_aa: CASSSQGSTDTQYF
cdr3_nt: TGTGCCAGCAGCTCACAGGGTAGCACAGATACGCAGTATTTT

clone_size: .
v_call: TRBV11-3
d_call: .
j_call: TRBJ2-7
cdr3_aa: CASSLTRVNRADEQYF
cdr3_nt: TGTGCCAGCAGCTTAACAAGGGTTAACAGGGCGGACGAGCAGTACTTC

clone_size: .
v_call: TRBV9
d_call: TRBD1
j_call: TRBJ1-6
cdr3_aa: CASSAGTGVSYNSPLHF
cdr3_nt: TGTGCCAGCAGCGCCGGGACAGGGGTATCCTATAATTCACCCCTCCACTTT

clone_size: .
v_call: TRBV11-1
d_call: .
j_call: TRBJ2-3
cdr3_aa: CASSPGVNTDTQYF
cdr3_nt: TGTGCCAGCAGCCCCGGGGTGAACACAGATACGCAGTATTTT

clone_size: .
v_call: TRBV12-5
d_call: TRBD1
j_call: TRBJ2-7
cdr3_aa: CASGLVLGDRGWYEQYF
cdr3_nt: TGTGCTAGTGGTTTGGTACTCGGGGACAGGGGGTGGTACGAGCAGTACTTC

clone_size: .
v_call: TRBV10-3
d_call: .
j_call: TRBJ2-5
cdr3_aa: CAISEVGRETQYF
cdr3_nt: TGTGCCATCAGTGAGGTGGGGCGGGAGACCCAGTACTTC

clone_size: .
v_call: TRBV7-2
d_call: TRBD2
j_call: TRBJ2-3
cdr3_aa: CASSDSGGRGDTQYF
cdr3_nt: TGTGCCAGCAGCGATAGCGGGGGGCGGGGAGATACGCAGTATTTT

clone_size: .
v_call: TRBV27
d_call: .
j_call: TRBJ2-2
cdr3_aa: CASSFTQGYTGELFF
cdr3_nt: TGTGCCAGCAGTTTTACCCAGGGGTATACCGGGGAGCTGTTTTTT

clone_size: .
v_call: TRBV3-1/TRBV3-2
d_call: TRBD2
j_call: TRBJ2-1
cdr3_aa: CASSQDLLAGGQEQFF
cdr3_nt: TGTGCCAGCAGCCAAGATCTATTAGCGGGGGGGCAGGAGCAGTTCTTC

clone_size: .
v_call: TRBV6-2/TRBV6-3
d_call: .
j_call: TRBJ2-5
cdr3_aa: CASSGGLARETQYF
cdr3_nt: TGTGCCAGCAGTGGCGGGTTAGCCCGAGAGACCCAGTACTTC

clone_size: once
v_call: TRBV11-2
d_call: .
j_call: TRBJ1-1
cdr3_aa: CASSLARNTEAFF
cdr3_nt: TGTGCCAGCAGCTTAGCGAGGAACACTGAAGCTTTCTTT

clone_size: .
v_call: TRBV6-5
d_call: TRBD1
j_call: TRBJ2-7
cdr3_aa: CASSRTGVDEQYF
cdr3_nt: TGTGCCAGCAGTAGGACAGGGGTGGACGAGCAGTACTTC

clone_size: .
v_call: TRBV3-1/TRBV3-2
d_call: .
j_call: TRBJ1-3
cdr3_aa: CASSQGWGGAGGNTIYF
cdr3_nt: TGTGCCAGCAGCCAAGGGTGGGGGGGCGCTGGCGGAAACACCATATATTTT

clone_size: .
v_call: TRBV9
d_call: TRBD1
j_call: TRBJ2-7
cdr3_aa: CASSQGQATYEQYF
cdr3_nt: TGTGCCAGCAGCCAGGGACAGGCGACATACGAGCAGTACTTC

clone_size: .
v_call: TRBV6-5
d_call: .
j_call: TRBJ1-1
cdr3_aa: CASSYNRNTEAFF
cdr3_nt: TGTGCCAGCAGTTACAACAGGAACACTGAAGCTTTCTTT

clone_size: .
v_call: TRBV5-4
d_call: TRBD1
j_call: TRBJ2-7
cdr3_aa: CASSWGGQGTYEQYF
cdr3_nt: TGTGCCAGCAGCTGGGGGGGACAGGGTACCTACGAGCAGTACTTC

clone_size: few
v_call: TRBV5-1
d_call: .
j_call: TRBJ1-5
cdr3_aa: CASSLGPRGADNQPQHF
cdr3_nt: TGCGCCAGCAGCTTGGGCCCCCGGGGGGCGGACAATCAGCCCCAGCATTTT

clone_size: .
v_call: TRBV6-2/TRBV6-3
d_call: TRBD1
j_call: TRBJ1-1
cdr3_aa: CASSSRQGMDTEAFF
cdr3_nt: TGTGCCAGCAGTAGTAGACAGGGGATGGACACTGAAGCTTTCTTT

clone_size: once
v_call: TRBV9
d_call: .
j_call: TRBJ1-1
cdr3_aa: CASSVDSYVEAFF
cdr3_nt: TGTGCCAGCAGCGTTGACAGCTATGTGGAAGCTTTCTTT

clone_size: .
v_call: TRBV7-9
d_call: TRBD1
j_call: TRBJ1-5
cdr3_aa: CASSWTGVQPQHF
cdr3_nt: TGTGCCAGCAGCTGGACAGGGGTACAGCCCCAGCATTTT